One and the same sample provided the 11 T cell receptor beta chains below, sequenced in a study of cytomegalovirus exposure and HLA in healthy donors. The PCR used 60 Vbeta and 13 Jbeta primers. Produced via immunoSEQ multiplex PCR; TCRdb's table is partial and in-frame only. This table has around 120,000 clones, approximately 78% appearing once. Material: PBMCs. These receptors were collected from a woman between 35 and 50 years old in good health and CMV-seropositive.

The chain carries TRBV5-6 and TRBJ1-3, with unresolved D. Looked up from germline, CDR1 is SGHDT and CDR2 is YYEEEE. V was clipped by 4 bases and J by 0 bases, with 17 bases between them. The CDR3 sequence is 17 residues long. The CDR3 coding sequence is TGTGCCAGCAGCCGTAACTTACTAATCCACTCTGGAAACACCATATATTTT. The encoded protein is CASSRNLLIHSGNTIYF. The complete variable domain, with remaining parts taken from reference TRBV5-6 and TRBJ1-3, reads DAGVTQSPTHLIKTRGQQVTLRCSPKSGHDTVSWYQQALGQGPQFIFQYYEEEERQRGNFPDRFSGHQFPNYSSELNVNALLLGDSALYLCASSRNLLIHSGNTIYFGEGSWLTVV.

The chain combines TRBV5-1 with TRBJ1-3; perhaps TRBD1 as D (6 bases). The CDR3 runs to 15 residues. The V end was cut by 4 bases, the J end by 2 bases, with 13 bases between. Germline V lookup: CDR1 SGHRS, CDR2 YFSETQ. CDR3 nucleotides: TGCGCCAGCAGCCCATCGGGACAAACTGGAAACACCATATATTTT. Translation gives CASSPSGQTGNTIYF. The full variable domain, with the rest looked up from reference TRBV5-1 and TRBJ1-3, is KAGVTQTPRYLIKTRGQQVTLSCSPISGHRSVSWYQQTPGQGLQFLFEYFSETQRNKGNFPGRFSGRQFSNSRSEMNVSTLELGDSALYLCASSPSGQTGNTIYFGEGSWLTVV.

The chain links TRBV6-5 to TRBJ2-2, with TRBD1 as a possible D gene (5 bases). Between the trimmed V and J ends, which lost 4 bases and 3 bases, there was a span of 9 bases. The V gene's germline CDR1 is MNHEY and CDR2 SVGAGI. The CDR3 runs to 14 residues. The CDR3 spells CASSWGQDTGELFF. As DNA, the CDR3 is TGTGCCAGCAGTTGGGGCCAGGACACCGGGGAGCTGTTTTTT.

The genes are TRBV7-2 and TRBJ2-1; possible D gene TRBD1, 5 bases. Trimming took 4 bases from V and 9 from J, leaving 16 bases between them. CDR3 length: 14 residues. From germline, CDR1 is SGHTA and CDR2 FQGNSA. The CDR3 sequence: CASSSHRTNPEQFF. CDR3 nucleotides: TGTGCCAGCAGCTCACACCGGACAAATCCTGAGCAGTTCTTC.

V and J are TRBV19 and TRBJ2-3, with 9 nucleotides matching TRBD2. V was clipped by 6 bases and J by 8 bases; unmatched bases: 21. CDR3 length equals 18 residues. CDR1 is LNHDA and CDR2 is SQIVND in the germline V gene (reference sequence). The CDR3 here is CASRGYSSSGTSPGTQYF. The CDR3 nucleotides are TGTGCCAGTAGGGGATACAGTTCTAGCGGGACCAGTCCGGGTACGCAGTATTTT.

This clone was detected once. The V gene is TRBV12-5, the J gene TRBJ2-7, with D maybe TRBD2 (6 bases). Germline CDR1 reads LGHNT; CDR2 reads FRNRAP. The CDR3 totals 14 residues. The V gene lost 1 base and the J gene lost 2 bases, with 9 bases spanning the gap. CDR3 amino acids: CASGLAGETYEQYF. The CDR3 DNA follows: TGTGCTAGTGGTTTGGCGGGAGAGACCTACGAGCAGTACTTC.

This chain links TRBV5-4 with TRBJ1-1, with D maybe TRBD1 (6 bases). V shed 3 bases and J shed 6 bases, with 15 bases lying between them. The CDR3 sequence is 14 residues long. Looked up from germline, CDR1 is SGHNT and CDR2 is YYREEE (reference sequence). In DNA form, the CDR3 reads TGTGCCAGCAGCTCTGTGGGCAGGGGCCCTGAAGCTTTCTTT. Its translation: CASSSVGRGPEAFF.

The chain employs TRBV6-1 and TRBJ1-6; 9 nucleotides match TRBD1. This CDR3 comprises 15 residues. CDR1 MNHNS and CDR2 SASEGT come from the germline V gene. The V and J ends lost 6 bases and 5 bases, in that order; junction bases with no gene match: 5. The CDR3 reads CASSLQGADNSPLHF. The CDR3 nucleotides read TGTGCCAGCAGCCTACAGGGGGCGGATAATTCACCCCTCCACTTT.

The chain has TRBV11-2 and TRBJ2-7; D possibly corresponds to TRBD1 (6 bases). The CDR3 contains 14 residues. Germline-derived CDR1 and CDR2 are SGHAT and FQNNGV. Trimming cost V 5 bases and J 2 bases, with 13 bases left between them. The CDR3 protein is CASSTQGGAYEQYF. The CDR3 bases are TGTGCCAGCAGCACCCAAGGGGGTGCCTACGAGCAGTACTTC.

The chain is built from TRBV5-1 and TRBJ1-1, with 11 bases matching TRBD1. The V gene's germline CDR1 is SGHRS and CDR2 YFSETQ. Trimming cost V 1 base and J 5 bases; bases outside gene matches: 4. CDR3 length: 15 residues. The CDR3 is CASSLRTGGYTEAFF. CDR3 nucleotides: TGCGCCAGCAGCTTGAGGACAGGGGGCTATACTGAAGCTTTCTTT.

The rearrangement uses TRBV7-3 and TRBJ2-7; 13 bases line up with TRBD2. This CDR3 contains 15 residues. V gave up 5 bases and J gave up 9 bases; unmatched junction bases: 10. From germline, CDR1 is SGHTA and CDR2 FQGTGA. As DNA, the CDR3 is TGTGCCAGCAGCGTGACCGGGACTAGCGGGACGGTGCAGTACTTC. It yields the protein CASSVTGTSGTVQYF.